This section outlines one TCR beta chain sequence together with its context. CDR3 length equals 15 residues. The germline CDR1 and CDR2 sequences are MNHNS and SASEGT. Trimming took 3 bases from V and 5 from J; bases not matched to a gene: 4. This entry belongs to a study of technical replicates of blood from a handful of donors. Profiling relied on immunoSEQ multiplex PCR, and the TCRdb table lists in-frame clones only, not all of them. The table lists about 78,000 clones, 95% of them singletons. V and J are TRBV6-1 and TRBJ2-5, with 12 bases aligning to TRBD2. This TCR derives from a human donor in good health. Sequences were obtained from T cells isolated from PBMCs. CDR3 amino acids: CASSELAGGRETQYF. The CDR3 DNA is TGTGCCAGCAGTGAGCTAGCGGGGGGGCGTGAGACCCAGTACTTC.